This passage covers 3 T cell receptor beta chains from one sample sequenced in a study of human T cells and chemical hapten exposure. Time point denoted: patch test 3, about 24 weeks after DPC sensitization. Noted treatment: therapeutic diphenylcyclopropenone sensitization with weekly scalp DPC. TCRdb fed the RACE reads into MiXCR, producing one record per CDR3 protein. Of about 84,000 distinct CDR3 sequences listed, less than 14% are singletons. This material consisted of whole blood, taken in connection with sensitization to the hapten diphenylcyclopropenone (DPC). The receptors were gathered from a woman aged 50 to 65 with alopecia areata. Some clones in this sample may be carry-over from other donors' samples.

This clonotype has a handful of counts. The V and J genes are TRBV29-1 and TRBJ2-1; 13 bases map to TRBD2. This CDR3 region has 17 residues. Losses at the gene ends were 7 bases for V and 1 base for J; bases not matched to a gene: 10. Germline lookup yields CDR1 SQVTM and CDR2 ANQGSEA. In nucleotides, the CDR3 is TGCAGCGGGAAGACTAGCGGGAGGAGAGGGTCCTACAATGAGCAGTTCTTC. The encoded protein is CSGKTSGRRGSYNEQFF.

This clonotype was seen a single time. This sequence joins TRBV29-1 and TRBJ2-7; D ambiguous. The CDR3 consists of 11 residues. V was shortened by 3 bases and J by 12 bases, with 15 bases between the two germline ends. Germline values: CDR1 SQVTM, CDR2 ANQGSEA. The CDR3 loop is CSVESGARRYF. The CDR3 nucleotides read TGCAGCGTTGAGAGTGGCGCCCGCCGGTACTTC.

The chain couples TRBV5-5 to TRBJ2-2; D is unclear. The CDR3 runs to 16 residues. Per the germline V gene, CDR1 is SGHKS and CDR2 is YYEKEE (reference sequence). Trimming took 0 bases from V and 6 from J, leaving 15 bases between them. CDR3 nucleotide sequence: TGTGCCAGCAGCTTGGGGGTCCTCCCGGGCGCCGGGGAGCTGTTTTTT. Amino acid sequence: CASSLGVLPGAGELFF.